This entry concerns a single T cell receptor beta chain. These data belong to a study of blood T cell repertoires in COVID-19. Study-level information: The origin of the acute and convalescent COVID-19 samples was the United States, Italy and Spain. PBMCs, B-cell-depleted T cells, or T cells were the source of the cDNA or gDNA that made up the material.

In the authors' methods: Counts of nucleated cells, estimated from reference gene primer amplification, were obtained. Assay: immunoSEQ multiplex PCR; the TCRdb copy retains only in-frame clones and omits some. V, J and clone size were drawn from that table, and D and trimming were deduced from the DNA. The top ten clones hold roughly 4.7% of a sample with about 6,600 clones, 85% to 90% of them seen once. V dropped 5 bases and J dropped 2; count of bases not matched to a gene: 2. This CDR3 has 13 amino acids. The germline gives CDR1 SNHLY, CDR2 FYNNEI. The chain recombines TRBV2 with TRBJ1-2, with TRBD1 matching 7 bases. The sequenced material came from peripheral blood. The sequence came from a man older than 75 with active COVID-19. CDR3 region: CASSPDRNYGYTF. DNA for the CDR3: TGTGCCAGCAGTCCGGACAGGAACTATGGCTACACCTTC.